This TCR beta chain emerged from a study of T-cell reconstitution after alpha-beta-depleted transplantation in children. The study, taken as a whole, reports: T-cell numbers and diversity one year post-transplant derived largely from freshly generated T cells. High day-60 TCRbeta diversity in some patients came from surviving recipient T cells and thymic progenitors.

CDR1 MGHDK and CDR2 SYGVNS come from the germline V gene. CDR3 length: 14 amino acids. V lost 5 bases, J lost 3 bases, and 5 bases stayed unmatched. Construction of the TCRbeta library involved unique molecular identifiers. In TCRdb, the PCR reads were re-called with MiXCR into one record per CDR3 protein. Here the sample spans around 270,000 distinct CDR3 sequences, less than 9.5% being singletons. Of note for this clonotype: Antigen: not known.

The specimen was peripheral blood, collected 360 days after TCRalphabeta/CD19-depleted stem cell transplant. The TCR comes from a female patient between 2 and 15 years old who had a stem cell transplant for Fanconi anemia, so the T cells may come from the graft donor. The chain combines TRBV25-1 with TRBJ1-1; 8 bases line up with TRBD1. The CDR3 DNA reads as TGTGCCAGCAGTAGGACAGGGAGGGACACTGAAGCTTTCTTT. As protein: CASSRTGRDTEAFF. The full variable domain, with the rest looked up from reference TRBV25-1 and TRBJ1-1, is EADIYQTPRYLVIGTGKKITLECSQTMGHDKMYWYQQDPGMELHLIHYSYGVNSTEKGDLSSESTVSRIRTEHFPLTLESARPSHTSQYLCASSRTGRDTEAFFGQGTRLTVV.